The 13 T cell receptor beta chains below all came from one sample that was sequenced in a study of T-cell memory formation after mild COVID-19. TCRdb used MiXCR to reprocess the 5' RACE reads, holding one entry per CDR3 protein. Among around 450,000 distinct CDR3 sequences listed, 20% were seen once. The sequenced sample was PBMCs or a T cell subset sorted from them (not recorded which). These receptors originate from an adult woman who had mild COVID-19 (a few samples of this study predate the infection). Cell type and time point are not known.

This clonotype showed up just a few times. This rearrangement joins TRBV7-2 to TRBJ2-1; D gene uncertain. The CDR3 totals 15 residues. V was shortened by 4 bases and J by 4 bases, with 14 bases between the two germline ends. Germline V CDR1 and CDR2: SGHTA, FQGNSA. In nucleotides, the CDR3 is TGTGCCAGCAGCTCAGCGTCCGTCTCTTACAATGAGCAGTTCTTC. Protein sequence: CASSSASVSYNEQFF.

The chain links TRBV19 to TRBJ1-1; D gene ambiguous. With 6 bases removed from V and 2 bases from J, the gap between germline ends came to 10 bases. The CDR3 has 13 amino acids. Germline V lookup: CDR1 LNHDA, CDR2 SQIVND (reference sequence). CDR3 region: CASSAKINTEAFF. CDR3 sequence (DNA): TGTGCCAGTAGCGCCAAAATAAACACTGAAGCTTTCTTT.

A word on this clonotype: A junction boundary mismatches the germline segment, possibly from a read error. V is TRBV5-8 and J is TRBJ1-2; D gene unclear. CDR3 size: 11 residues. The germline gives CDR1 SGHTS, CDR2 YDEGEE. The CDR3 is CASSLDPLPAF. As DNA, the CDR3 is TGTGCCAGCAGCTTGGACCCACTCCCTGCCTTC.

This clonotype showed up many times. This chain connects TRBV29-1 to TRBJ2-7; D may be TRBD1 (7 bases). The CDR3 sequence is 10 residues long. V was cut by 7 bases and J by 6 bases, with 10 bases left in between. Germline CDR1 is SQVTM and CDR2 is ANQGSEA. CDR3 in amino acids: CSAGGSEQYF. CDR3 nucleotide sequence: TGCAGCGCAGGGGGGTCCGAGCAGTACTTC.

V usage is TRBV6-4 and J usage is TRBJ1-1; 7 positions match TRBD1. Trimming at V came to 1 base and at J to 5 bases, leaving 7 bases not matched to a gene. CDR3 length: 15 residues. The germline V gene encodes CDR1 MRHNA and CDR2 SNTAGT. The CDR3 here is CASSDWPTGVTEAFF. In DNA, the CDR3 is TGTGCCAGCAGTGACTGGCCTACAGGGGTTACTGAAGCTTTCTTT.

This clonotype was seen only a few times. The rearrangement uses TRBV27 and TRBJ2-7; D possibly matches TRBD1 or TRBD2 (5 bases each). This CDR3 has 15 residues. V lost 3 bases and J lost 3, with 15 bases in between. Germline-derived CDR1 and CDR2 are MNHEY and SMNVEV (reference sequence). Here the CDR3 reads CASSFLRDVIYEQYF. CDR3 DNA sequence: TGTGCCAGCAGTTTCTTAAGGGACGTTATCTACGAGCAGTACTTC.

The rearrangement joins TRBV20-1 to TRBJ2-1; D might be TRBD1 (6 bases). Germline V CDR1 and CDR2: DFQATT, SNEGSKA (reference sequence). V dropped 3 bases and J dropped 0 bases, with 9 bases sitting between them. This CDR3 comprises 14 residues. DNA of the CDR3: TGCAGTGCTAGTGCAGGGGTCTCCTACAATGAGCAGTTCTTC. Its protein product is CSASAGVSYNEQFF.

This clonotype was seen many times. V usage is TRBV3-1 and J usage is TRBJ2-2, with TRBD1 matching over 8 bases. The V segment lost 4 bases and the J segment 3 bases; nucleotides outside the gene matches: 10. This CDR3 contains 17 residues. CDR1 is LGHDT, CDR2 YNNKEL, per germline (reference sequence). The CDR3 DNA reads TGTGCCAGCAGCCCTGTGGGCAGGGGGCAGTACACCGGGGAGCTGTTTTTT. Protein sequence: CASSPVGRGQYTGELFF.

This clonotype showed up just a few times. This chain links TRBV29-1 with TRBJ2-5; 10 bases map to TRBD1. Germline V lookup: CDR1 SQVTM, CDR2 ANQGSEA. The CDR3 is 15 residues long. The trim removed 6 bases at V and 5 bases at J, leaving 12 bases unmatched. The DNA of the CDR3 is TGCAGCGTGGGAGGCAGACAGGGGGCCGGGGAGACCCAGTACTTC. Translating gives CSVGGRQGAGETQYF.

This chain links TRBV6-6 with TRBJ2-3; D perhaps matches TRBD1 (6 bases). V lost 2 bases and J lost 1, with 16 bases in between. Germline values: CDR1 MNHNY, CDR2 SVGAGI (reference sequence). The CDR3 totals 17 residues. CDR3 sequence reads: CASSYPAPPGGTDTQYF. CDR3 sequence (DNA): TGTGCCAGCAGTTACCCAGCCCCGCCAGGGGGCACAGATACGCAGTATTTT.

The sample holds a few counts of this clonotype. This chain links TRBV7-9 with TRBJ1-2; a weak D match, TRBD1 (5 bases). The CDR3 consists of 17 residues. Trimming removed 4 bases at V and 4 bases at J, with 22 bases between. From germline, CDR1 is SEHNR and CDR2 FQNEAQ (reference sequence). CDR3 DNA: TGTGCCAGCAGCTCACCAACCGGGACTCCCACGGGCTATGGCTACACCTTC. It is translated as CASSSPTGTPTGYGYTF.

The DNA for the CDR3 is TGTGCCAGCAGCTTTGCCCCGCAGGCGGGGGTCGAGACCCAGTACTTC. Protein sequence: CASSFAPQAGVETQYF. This chain uses TRBV5-6 with TRBJ2-5, with TRBD2 matching over 7 bases. Trimming cost V 2 bases and J 5 bases; bases outside gene matches: 12. Per the germline V gene, CDR1 is SGHDT and CDR2 is YYEEEE. This CDR3 spans 16 amino acids.

This clonotype was seen only a few times. J is TRBJ1-1 and V is TRBV7-9; weak D call: TRBD1 (6 bases). The CDR3 spans 13 residues. V was trimmed by 11 bases and J by 5 bases, leaving 18 bases between them. CDR1 is SEHNR, CDR2 FQNEAQ, per germline (reference sequence). CDR3 bases: TGTGCCTCACGACAAGGACAGCTAACTGAAGCTTTCTTT. Encoded protein: CASRQGQLTEAFF.